This T cell receptor (beta chain) was captured in a study of T-cell reconstitution after alpha-beta-depleted transplantation in children. Unique molecular identifiers were used in preparing the TCRbeta library. Each CDR3 protein gets one entry after TCRdb re-called the PCR reads with MiXCR. The data contain about 230,000 distinct CDR3 sequences, about 8.8% of them singletons. The J segment lost 5 bases and the V segment lost 3 bases, leaving 10 bases of the junction unmatched. The CDR3 extends over 17 amino acids. The germline V gene encodes CDR1 SGHRS and CDR2 YFSETQ. This clonotype was counted at least ten times.

This receptor was taken from a human donor who donated a stem cell graft to a child with SCID. This specimen was PBMCs from the stem cell graft donor, taken from the stem cell graft. V usage is TRBV5-1 and J usage is TRBJ2-1; 11 bases match TRBD2. CDR3 DNA sequence: TGCGCCAGCAGCTCCCAACCGACTAGCGGGGCGAACAATGAGCAGTTCTTC. It translates to CASSSQPTSGANNEQFF.